This T cell receptor (beta chain) was sequenced during a study of Ad26.COV2.S vaccination and SARS-CoV-2 variants. Turning to the study itself: Donor was in the COV1001 Ad26.COV2.S trial arm. Administration of Ad26.COV2.S was intramuscular, either once or twice 56 days apart.

General observations from the study: Substantial breadth in spike-specific CD8+ and CD4+ T cell responses was reportedly seen after vaccination. Higher spike-specific TCR breadth was found in vaccine recipients than in placebo recipients.

In its sample, this clone was seen once. The antigen is unknown. Assay: immunoSEQ multiplex PCR; the TCRdb copy retains only in-frame clones and omits some. Here the sample spans about 390,000 clones, around nine tenths being singletons. Germline V lookup: CDR1 MGHRA, CDR2 YSYEKL. Trimming at V came to 6 bases and at J to 1 base, leaving 10 bases not matched to a gene. The CDR3 has 17 residues. The treatment: some 20 received Ad26.COV2.S at low or high dose, single or two shots; 5 received placebo; per-sample allocation not given. Each sample was drawn 63 days after the first injection (of vaccine or placebo).

The sequence was collected from a person aged 18 to 59 who received the Ad26.COV2.S COVID-19 vaccine or a placebo. The sample was peripheral blood, taken in a trial of Ad26.COV2.S vaccine versus placebo. The chain combines TRBV4-1 with TRBJ2-1; 9 bases match TRBD1. The CDR3 spells CASRRQGGQGSYNEQFF. DNA of the CDR3: TGCGCCAGCAGGCGTCAAGGGGGACAGGGATCCTACAATGAGCAGTTCTTC.